This T cell receptor beta chain was found in a study of a mutant IDH1 vaccine in newly diagnosed glioma. Study-wide results and limits: Changes to the top peripheral T cell clonotypes appeared unrelated to pseudoprogression. The vaccine induced immune responses, and these occurred in about 95% of patients.

Measured with immunoSEQ multiplex PCR; TCRdb has only the in-frame clones, and not every one. The data contain approximately 100,000 clones, about 90% of them seen just once; the ten biggest clones take up roughly 0.6%. In regard to this clone: Its antigen remains unidentified.

Time point indicated: baseline, week 1 (first vaccination visit). Regarding treatment: pre-vaccination baseline after standard-of-care therapy. The CDR3 length is 15 residues. V was pared by 5 bases and J by 1 base, with 14 bases between. The germline gives CDR1 MDHEN, CDR2 SYDVKM. This receptor was taken from a woman aged 50 to 60 with glioma. This material consisted of PBMCs, taken from a glioma patient treated with radiotherapy, temozolomide or both. This chain links TRBV28 with TRBJ1-1; tentatively, D is TRBD1 (5 bases). CDR3 nucleotide sequence: TGTGCCAGCAGTCCCAGGGTGGGATGGAACACTGAAGCTTTCTTT. This sequence encodes CASSPRVGWNTEAFF.